Below, one T cell receptor (beta chain) is given with its context. The method was immunoSEQ multiplex PCR; TCRdb's version includes in-frame clones alone and lacks a portion of them. The table lists a few hundred thousand clones, 87% of them singletons. This specimen comes from a study of blood T cell repertoires in COVID-19. Living in about 25 US areas, the participants were between about 18 and 100 years of age. Participants' own reports of clinical history determined their cohort assignment. Two consecutive negative NP/OP PCR tests, clearance, or resolved symptoms defined Cohort 3 recovery. The J segment lost 2 bases and the V segment lost 4 bases, leaving 9 bases of the junction unmatched. The CDR3 contains 16 residues. Looked up from germline, CDR1 is KGHSH and CDR2 is LQKENI.

V and J are TRBV18 and TRBJ2-3; TRBD1 aligns across 7 bases. The TCR was taken from a woman in her late teens or twenties who had recovered from COVID-19. Material: PBMCs or T cells enriched from blood (not recorded which). In DNA, the CDR3 is TGTGCCAGCTCACAGGAAACAGGGGTACCCACAGATACGCAGTATTTT. Its translation is CASSQETGVPTDTQYF.